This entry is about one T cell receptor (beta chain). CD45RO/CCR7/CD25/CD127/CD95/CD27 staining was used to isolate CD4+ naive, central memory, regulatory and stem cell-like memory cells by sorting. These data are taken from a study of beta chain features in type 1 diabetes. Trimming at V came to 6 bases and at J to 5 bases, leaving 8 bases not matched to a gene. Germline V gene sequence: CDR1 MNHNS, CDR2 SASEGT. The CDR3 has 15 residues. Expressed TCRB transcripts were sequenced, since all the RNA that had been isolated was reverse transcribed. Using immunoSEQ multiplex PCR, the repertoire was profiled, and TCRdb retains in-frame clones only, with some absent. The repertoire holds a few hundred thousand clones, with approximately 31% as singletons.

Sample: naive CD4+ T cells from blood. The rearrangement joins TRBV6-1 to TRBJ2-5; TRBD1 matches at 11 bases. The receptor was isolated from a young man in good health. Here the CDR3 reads CASRPGTGGPETQYF. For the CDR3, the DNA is TGTGCCAGCAGGCCTGGGACAGGGGGTCCGGAGACCCAGTACTTC.